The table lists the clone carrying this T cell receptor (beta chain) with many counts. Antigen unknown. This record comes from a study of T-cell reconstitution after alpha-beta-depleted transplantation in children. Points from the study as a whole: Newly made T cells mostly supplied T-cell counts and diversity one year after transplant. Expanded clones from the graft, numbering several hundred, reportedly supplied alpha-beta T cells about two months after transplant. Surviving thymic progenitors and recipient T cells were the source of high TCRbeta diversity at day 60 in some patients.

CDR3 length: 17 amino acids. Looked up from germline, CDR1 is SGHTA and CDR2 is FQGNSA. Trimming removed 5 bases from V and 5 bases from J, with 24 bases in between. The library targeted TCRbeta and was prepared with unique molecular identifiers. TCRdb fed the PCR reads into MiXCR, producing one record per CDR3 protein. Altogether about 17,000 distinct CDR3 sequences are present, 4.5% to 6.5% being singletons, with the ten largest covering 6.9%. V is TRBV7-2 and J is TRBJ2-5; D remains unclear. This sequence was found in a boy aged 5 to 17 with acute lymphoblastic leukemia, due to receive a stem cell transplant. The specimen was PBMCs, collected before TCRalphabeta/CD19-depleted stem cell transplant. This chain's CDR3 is CASSRFLGGAGDETQYF. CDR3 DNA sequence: TGTGCCAGCAGCCGATTTCTGGGCGGCGCTGGTGATGAGACCCAGTACTTC.